This T cell receptor (beta chain) comes out of a study of cytomegalovirus exposure and HLA in healthy donors. Study details: The 110 or so validation repertoires were produced on the same platform as the approximately 670 repertoires of the first cohort. This was reported in a later analysis. Notes on the study in general: The authors enumerated 150 to 200 TCR beta chains as linked to cytomegalovirus. In vitro assays verified that three CMV-associated chains recognized CMV antigens specifically. Within the 120 or so validation repertoires, first-cohort TCR clusters tended to co-occur, according to a later analysis.

This CDR3 contains 13 residues. Germline V gene data show CDR1 as SGHTA and CDR2 as FQGTGA. The V end lost 0 bases, the J end lost 5 bases, and 7 bases lay between the germline ends. About this clone itself: What it binds is unknown.

Data came from immunoSEQ multiplex PCR; TCRdb stores just in-frame clones and leaves some out. The data show about 82,000 clones, just under 95% seen once. Sequences were obtained from PBMCs. V is TRBV7-3 and J is TRBJ2-5; D is unclear. This clonotype was obtained from a man aged 18 to 30 in good health and CMV-seronegative. The CDR3 DNA follows: TGTGCCAGCAGCTTAACTAGCTACGAGACCCAGTACTTC. This encodes CASSLTSYETQYF.